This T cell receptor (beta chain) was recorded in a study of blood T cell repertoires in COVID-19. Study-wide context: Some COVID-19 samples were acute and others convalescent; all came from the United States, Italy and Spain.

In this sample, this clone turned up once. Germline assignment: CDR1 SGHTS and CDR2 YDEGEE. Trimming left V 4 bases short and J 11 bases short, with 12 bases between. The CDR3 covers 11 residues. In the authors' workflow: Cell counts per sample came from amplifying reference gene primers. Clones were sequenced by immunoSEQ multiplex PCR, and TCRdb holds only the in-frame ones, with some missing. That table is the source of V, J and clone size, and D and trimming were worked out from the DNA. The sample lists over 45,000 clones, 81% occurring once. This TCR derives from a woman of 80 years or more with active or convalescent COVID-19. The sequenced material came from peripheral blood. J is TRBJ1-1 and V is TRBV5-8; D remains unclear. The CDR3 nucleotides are TGTGCCAGCAGCCCCAGGCTAGCGGCTTTCTTT. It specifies CASSPRLAAFF.